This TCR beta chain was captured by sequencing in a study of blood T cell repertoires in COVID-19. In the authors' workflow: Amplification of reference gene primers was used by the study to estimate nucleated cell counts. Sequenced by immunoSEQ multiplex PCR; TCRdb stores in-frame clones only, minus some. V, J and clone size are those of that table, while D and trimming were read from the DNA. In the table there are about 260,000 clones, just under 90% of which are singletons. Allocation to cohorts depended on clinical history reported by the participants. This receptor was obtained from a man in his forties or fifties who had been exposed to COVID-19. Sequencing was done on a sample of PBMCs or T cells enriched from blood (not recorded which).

CDR3 residues: CASSYGEDYGYTF. CDR3 sequence (DNA): TGTGCCAGCAGTTACGGGGAGGACTATGGCTACACCTTC. The rearrangement uses TRBV6-5 and TRBJ1-2; D gene unclear. V was pared by 2 bases and J by 3 bases, with 7 bases between. Germline V gives CDR1 MNHEY, CDR2 SVGAGI. This CDR3 has 13 residues.